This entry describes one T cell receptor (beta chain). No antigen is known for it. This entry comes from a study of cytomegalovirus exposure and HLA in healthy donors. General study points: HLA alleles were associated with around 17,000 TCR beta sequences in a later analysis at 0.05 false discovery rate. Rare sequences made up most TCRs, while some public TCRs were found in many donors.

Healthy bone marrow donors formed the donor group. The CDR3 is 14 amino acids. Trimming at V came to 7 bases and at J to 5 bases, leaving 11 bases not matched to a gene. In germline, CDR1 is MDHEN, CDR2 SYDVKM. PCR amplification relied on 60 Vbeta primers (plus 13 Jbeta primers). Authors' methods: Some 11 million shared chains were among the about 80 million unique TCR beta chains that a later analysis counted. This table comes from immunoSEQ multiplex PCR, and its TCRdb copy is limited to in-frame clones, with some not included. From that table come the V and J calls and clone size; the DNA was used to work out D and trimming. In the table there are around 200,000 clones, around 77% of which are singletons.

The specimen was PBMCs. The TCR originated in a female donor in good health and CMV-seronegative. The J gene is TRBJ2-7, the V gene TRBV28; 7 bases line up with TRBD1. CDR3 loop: CASNKGARINEQYF. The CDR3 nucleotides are TGTGCCAGCAACAAGGGGGCGCGGATCAACGAGCAGTACTTC.